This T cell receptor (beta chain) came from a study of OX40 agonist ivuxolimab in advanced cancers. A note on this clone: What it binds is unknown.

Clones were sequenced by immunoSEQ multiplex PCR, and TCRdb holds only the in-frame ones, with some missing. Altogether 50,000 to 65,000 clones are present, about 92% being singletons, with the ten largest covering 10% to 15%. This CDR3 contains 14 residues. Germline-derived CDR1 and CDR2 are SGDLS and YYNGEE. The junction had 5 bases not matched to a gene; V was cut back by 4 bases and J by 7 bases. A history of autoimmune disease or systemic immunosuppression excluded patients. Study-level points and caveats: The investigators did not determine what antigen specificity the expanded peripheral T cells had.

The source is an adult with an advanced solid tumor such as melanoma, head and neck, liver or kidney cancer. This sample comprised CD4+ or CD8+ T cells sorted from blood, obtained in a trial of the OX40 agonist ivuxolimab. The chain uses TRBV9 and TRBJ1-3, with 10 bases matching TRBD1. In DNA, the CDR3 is TGTGCCAGCAGCTCTGGGACAGGGGTTAACACCATATATTTT. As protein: CASSSGTGVNTIYF.